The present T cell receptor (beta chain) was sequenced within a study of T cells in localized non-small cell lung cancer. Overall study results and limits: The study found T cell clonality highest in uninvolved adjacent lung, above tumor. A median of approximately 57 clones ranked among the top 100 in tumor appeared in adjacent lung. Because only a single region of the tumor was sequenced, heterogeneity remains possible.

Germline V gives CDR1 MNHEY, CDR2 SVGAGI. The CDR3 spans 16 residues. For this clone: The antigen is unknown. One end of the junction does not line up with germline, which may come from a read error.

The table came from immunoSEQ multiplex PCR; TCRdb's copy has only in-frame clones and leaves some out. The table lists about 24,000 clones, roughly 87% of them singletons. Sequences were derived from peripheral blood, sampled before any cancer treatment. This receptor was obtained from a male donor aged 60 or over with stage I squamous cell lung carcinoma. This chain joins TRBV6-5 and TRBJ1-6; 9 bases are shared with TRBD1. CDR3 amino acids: CASSYGTGNRNSPPHF. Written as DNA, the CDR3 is TGTGCCAGCAGTTACGGGACAGGGAATCGGAATTCACCCCCCCACTTT.